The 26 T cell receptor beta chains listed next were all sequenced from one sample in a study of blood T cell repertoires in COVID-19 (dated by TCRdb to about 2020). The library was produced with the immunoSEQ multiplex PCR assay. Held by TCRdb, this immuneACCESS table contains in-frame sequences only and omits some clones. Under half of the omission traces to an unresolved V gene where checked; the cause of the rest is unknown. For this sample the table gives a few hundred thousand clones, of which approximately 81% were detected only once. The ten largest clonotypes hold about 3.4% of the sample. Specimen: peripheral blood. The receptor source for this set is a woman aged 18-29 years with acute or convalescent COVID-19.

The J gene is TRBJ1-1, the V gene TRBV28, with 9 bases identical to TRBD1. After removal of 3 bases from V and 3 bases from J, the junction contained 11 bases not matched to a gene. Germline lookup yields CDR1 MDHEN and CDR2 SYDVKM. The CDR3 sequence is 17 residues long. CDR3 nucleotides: TGTGCCAGCAGTTTTGGGAAGTGGGACAGGGTAGACACTGAAGCTTTCTTT. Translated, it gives CASSFGKWDRVDTEAFF.

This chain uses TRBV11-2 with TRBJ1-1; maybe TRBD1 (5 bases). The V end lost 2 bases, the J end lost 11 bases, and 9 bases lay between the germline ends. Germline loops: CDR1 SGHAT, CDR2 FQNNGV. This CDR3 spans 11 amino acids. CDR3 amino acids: CASSLRGEAFF. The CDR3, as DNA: TGTGCCAGCAGCTTACGGGGGGAGGCTTTCTTT.

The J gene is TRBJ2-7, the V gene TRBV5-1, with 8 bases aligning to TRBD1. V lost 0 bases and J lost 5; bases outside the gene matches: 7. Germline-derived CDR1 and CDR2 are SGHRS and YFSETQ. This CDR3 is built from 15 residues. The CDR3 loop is CASSLGVTGANEQYF. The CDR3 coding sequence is TGCGCCAGCAGCTTGGGCGTGACAGGGGCGAACGAGCAGTACTTC. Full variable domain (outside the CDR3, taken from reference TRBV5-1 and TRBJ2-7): KAGVTQTPRYLIKTRGQQVTLSCSPISGHRSVSWYQQTPGQGLQFLFEYFSETQRNKGNFPGRFSGRQFSNSRSEMNVSTLELGDSALYLCASSLGVTGANEQYFGPGTRLTVT.

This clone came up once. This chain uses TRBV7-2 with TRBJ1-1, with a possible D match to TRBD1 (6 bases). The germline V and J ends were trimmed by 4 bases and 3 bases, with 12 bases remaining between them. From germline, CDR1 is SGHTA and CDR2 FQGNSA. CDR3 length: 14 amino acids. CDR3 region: CASSSQGHYTEAFF. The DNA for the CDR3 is TGTGCCAGCAGCTCCCAGGGACACTACACTGAAGCTTTCTTT.

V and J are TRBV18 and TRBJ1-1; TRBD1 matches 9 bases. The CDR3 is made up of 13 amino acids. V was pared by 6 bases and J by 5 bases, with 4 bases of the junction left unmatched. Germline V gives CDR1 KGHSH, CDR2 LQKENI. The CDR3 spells CASSGQGETEAFF. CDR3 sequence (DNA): TGTGCCAGCTCGGGACAGGGAGAAACTGAAGCTTTCTTT.

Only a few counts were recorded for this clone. The chain's CDR3 is CASSLGHNNEQFF. CDR3 sequence (DNA): TGTGCCAGCTCCCTCGGACATAACAATGAGCAGTTCTTC. The chain carries TRBV18 and TRBJ2-1; possible D gene TRBD1, 5 bases. CDR1 is KGHSH and CDR2 is LQKENI in the germline V gene. The CDR3 has 13 amino acids. V was clipped by 6 bases and J by 5 bases, with 11 bases between them. Full variable domain (rest looked up from reference TRBV18 and TRBJ2-1): NAGVMQNPRHLVRRRGQEARLRCSPMKGHSHVYWYRQLPEEGLKFMVYLQKENIIDESGMPKERFSAEFPKEGPSILRIQQVVRGDSAAYFCASSLGHNNEQFFGPGTRLTVL.

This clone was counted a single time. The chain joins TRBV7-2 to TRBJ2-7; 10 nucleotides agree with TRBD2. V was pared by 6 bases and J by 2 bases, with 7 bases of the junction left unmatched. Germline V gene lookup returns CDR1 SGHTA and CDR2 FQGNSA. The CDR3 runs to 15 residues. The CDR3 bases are TGTGCCAGCAGACAAGCGGGAGGGCCAACCTACGAGCAGTACTTC. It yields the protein CASRQAGGPTYEQYF.

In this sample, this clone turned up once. CDR3 region: CASSSPGLDNEQFF. CDR3 sequence (DNA): TGTGCCAGCAGTTCTCCGGGACTAGACAATGAGCAGTTCTTC. The chain couples TRBV6-2 or TRBV6-3 to TRBJ2-1; 8 bases match TRBD2. The germline V gene encodes CDR1 MNHEY and CDR2 SVGEGT. The CDR3 runs to 14 residues. The V and J ends lost 4 bases and 5 bases, in that order; junction bases with no gene match: 4.

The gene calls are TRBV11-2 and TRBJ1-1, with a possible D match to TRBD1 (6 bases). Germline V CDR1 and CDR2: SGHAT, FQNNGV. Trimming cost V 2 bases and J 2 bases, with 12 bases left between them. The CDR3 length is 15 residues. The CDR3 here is CASSLPGVVNTEAFF. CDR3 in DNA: TGTGCCAGCAGCTTACCAGGGGTGGTAAACACTGAAGCTTTCTTT.

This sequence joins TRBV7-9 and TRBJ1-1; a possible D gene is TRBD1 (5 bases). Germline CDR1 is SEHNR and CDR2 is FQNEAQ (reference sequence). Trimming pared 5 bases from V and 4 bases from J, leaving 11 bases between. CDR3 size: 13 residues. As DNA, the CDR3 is TGTGCCAGCAGCGATCAGGGAAGCACTGAAGCTTTCTTT. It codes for CASSDQGSTEAFF.

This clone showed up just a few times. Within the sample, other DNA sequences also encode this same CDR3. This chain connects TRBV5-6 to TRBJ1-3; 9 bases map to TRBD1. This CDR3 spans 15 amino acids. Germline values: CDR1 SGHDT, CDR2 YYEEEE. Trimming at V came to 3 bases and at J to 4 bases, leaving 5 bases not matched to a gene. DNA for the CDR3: TGTGCCAGCAGCTCGACAGGGGGATCCGGAAACACCATATATTTT. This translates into CASSSTGGSGNTIYF.

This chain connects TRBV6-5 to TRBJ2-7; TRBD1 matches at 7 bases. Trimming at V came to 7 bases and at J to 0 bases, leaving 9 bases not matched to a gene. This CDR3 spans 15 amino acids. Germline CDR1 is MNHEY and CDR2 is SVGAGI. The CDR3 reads CASKKERDSSYEQYF. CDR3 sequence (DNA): TGTGCCAGCAAGAAGGAGAGGGACAGCTCCTACGAGCAGTACTTC.

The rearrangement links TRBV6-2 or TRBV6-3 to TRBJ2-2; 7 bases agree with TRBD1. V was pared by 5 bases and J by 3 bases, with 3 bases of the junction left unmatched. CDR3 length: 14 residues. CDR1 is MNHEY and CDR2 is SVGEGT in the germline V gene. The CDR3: CASSGTGDTGELFF. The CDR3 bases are TGTGCCAGCAGTGGCACAGGGGACACCGGGGAGCTGTTTTTT.

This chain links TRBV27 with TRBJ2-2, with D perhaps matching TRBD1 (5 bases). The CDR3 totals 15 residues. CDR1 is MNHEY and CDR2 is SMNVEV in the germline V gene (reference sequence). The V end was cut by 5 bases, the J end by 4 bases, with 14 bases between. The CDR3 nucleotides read TGTGCCAGCAGTCCCCTAGGGGAAGGCACCGGGGAGCTGTTTTTT. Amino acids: CASSPLGEGTGELFF.

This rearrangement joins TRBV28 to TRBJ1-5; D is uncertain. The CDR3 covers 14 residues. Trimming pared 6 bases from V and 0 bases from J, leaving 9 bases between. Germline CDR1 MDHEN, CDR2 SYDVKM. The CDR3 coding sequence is TGTGCCAGCAGCTCCGTTTATAGCAATCAGCCCCAGCATTTT. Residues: CASSSVYSNQPQHF.

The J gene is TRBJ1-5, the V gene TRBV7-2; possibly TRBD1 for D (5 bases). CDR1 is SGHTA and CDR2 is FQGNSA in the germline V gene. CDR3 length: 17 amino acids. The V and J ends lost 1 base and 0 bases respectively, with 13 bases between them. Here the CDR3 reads CASSLGSGGVSNQPQHF. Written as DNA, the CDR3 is TGTGCCAGCAGCTTAGGCTCGGGAGGGGTTAGCAATCAGCCCCAGCATTTT.

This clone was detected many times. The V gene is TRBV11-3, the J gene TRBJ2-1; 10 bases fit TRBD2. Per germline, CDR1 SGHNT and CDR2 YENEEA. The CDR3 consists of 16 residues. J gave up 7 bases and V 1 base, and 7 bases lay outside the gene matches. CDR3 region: CASSLGTSGGGNEQFF. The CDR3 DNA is TGTGCCAGCAGCTTAGGGACTAGCGGTGGAGGGAATGAGCAGTTCTTC.

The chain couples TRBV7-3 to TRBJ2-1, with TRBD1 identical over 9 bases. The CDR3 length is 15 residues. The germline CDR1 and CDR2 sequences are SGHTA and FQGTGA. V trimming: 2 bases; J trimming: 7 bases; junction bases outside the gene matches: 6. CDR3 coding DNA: TGTGCCAGCAGCTTACCCGGGACAGGGAAAAATGAGCAGTTCTTC. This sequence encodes CASSLPGTGKNEQFF.

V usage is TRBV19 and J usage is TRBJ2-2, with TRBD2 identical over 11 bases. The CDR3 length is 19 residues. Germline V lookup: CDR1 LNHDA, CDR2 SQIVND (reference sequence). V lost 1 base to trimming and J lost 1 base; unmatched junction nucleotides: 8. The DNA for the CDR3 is TGTGCCAGTAGTATAGGGGGACAGACTAGCGGGGAGAACACCGGGGAGCTGTTTTTT. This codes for CASSIGGQTSGENTGELFF.

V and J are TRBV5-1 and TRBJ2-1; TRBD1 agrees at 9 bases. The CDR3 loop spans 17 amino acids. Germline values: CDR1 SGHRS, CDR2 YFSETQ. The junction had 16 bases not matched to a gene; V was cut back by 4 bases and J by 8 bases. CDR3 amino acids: CASSPDPAGQGFYEQFF. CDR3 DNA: TGCGCCAGCAGCCCCGACCCGGCGGGACAGGGATTTTATGAGCAGTTCTTC.

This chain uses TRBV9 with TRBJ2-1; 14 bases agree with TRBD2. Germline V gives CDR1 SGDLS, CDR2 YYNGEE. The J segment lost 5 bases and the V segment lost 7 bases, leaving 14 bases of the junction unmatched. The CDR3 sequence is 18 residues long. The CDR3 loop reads CASARGLAGDVGHNEQFF. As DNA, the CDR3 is TGTGCCAGCGCGAGGGGACTAGCGGGAGATGTTGGGCACAATGAGCAGTTCTTC.

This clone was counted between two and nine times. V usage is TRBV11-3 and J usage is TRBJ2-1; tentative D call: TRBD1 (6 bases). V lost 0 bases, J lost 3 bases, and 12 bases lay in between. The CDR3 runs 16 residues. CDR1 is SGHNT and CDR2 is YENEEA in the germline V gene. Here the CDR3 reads CASSLEDQGGYNEQFF. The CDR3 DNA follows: TGTGCCAGCAGCTTAGAGGACCAAGGGGGCTACAATGAGCAGTTCTTC.

The CDR3 protein is CASSYTTETPNQPQHF. CDR3 coding DNA: TGTGCCAGCAGTTACACGACAGAAACCCCGAATCAGCCCCAGCATTTT. The chain employs TRBV6-5 and TRBJ1-5; possibly TRBD1 for D (5 bases). The germline V gene has CDR1 MNHEY and CDR2 SVGAGI. This CDR3 comprises 16 residues. V was clipped by 2 bases and J by 4 bases, with 15 bases between them.

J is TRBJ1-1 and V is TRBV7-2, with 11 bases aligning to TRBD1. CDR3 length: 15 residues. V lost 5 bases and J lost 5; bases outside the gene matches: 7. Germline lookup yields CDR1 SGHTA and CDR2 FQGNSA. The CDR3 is CASSPMGTGGTEAFF. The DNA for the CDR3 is TGTGCCAGCAGCCCCATGGGGACAGGGGGGACTGAAGCTTTCTTT.

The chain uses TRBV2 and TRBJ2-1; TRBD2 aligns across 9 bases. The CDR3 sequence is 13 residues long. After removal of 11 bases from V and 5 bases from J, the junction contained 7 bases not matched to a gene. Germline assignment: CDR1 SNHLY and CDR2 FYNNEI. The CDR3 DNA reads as TGTGCCGCCGCGATAGCGGGAGACAATGAGCAGTTCTTC. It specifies CAAAIAGDNEQFF.

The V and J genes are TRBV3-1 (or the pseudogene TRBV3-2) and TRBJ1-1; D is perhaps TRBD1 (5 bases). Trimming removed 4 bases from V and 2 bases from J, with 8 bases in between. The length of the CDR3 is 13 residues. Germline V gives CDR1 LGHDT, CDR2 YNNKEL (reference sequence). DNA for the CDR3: TGTGCCAGCAGCCGCGGGGGAAACACTGAAGCTTTCTTT. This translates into CASSRGGNTEAFF.